The sequence of this T cell receptor (beta chain) was determined in a study of shared clonotypes between healthy human individuals. CDR3 length: 14 residues. Germline V gene lookup returns CDR1 SEHNR and CDR2 FQNEAQ (reference sequence). V lost 5 bases and J lost 4; bases outside the gene matches: 8. Original data processing: ImmunoSEQ sequences covered only the junction and lacked quality scores; filtering therefore differed. Method: immunoSEQ multiplex PCR; TCRdb's copy keeps in-frame clones and lacks some. The V and J calls and clone size come from that table; D and trimming were worked out from the DNA. Altogether hundreds of thousands of clones are present, roughly 95% being singletons, with the ten largest covering 0.11%. Naive CD8 cells were CD45RO-negative, positively selected for CCR7, excluding terminally differentiated effector memory CD45RA+ cells. Every contributor of samples was a Caucasian grown-up residing in Nashville, Tennessee.

The clonotype was recovered from a woman aged 25-40 years in good health. The chain uses TRBV7-9 and TRBJ2-7; 7 positions match TRBD1. Material for sequencing was naive CD8+ T cells sorted from blood. CDR3 amino acids: CASSLQGTTYEQYF. CDR3 coding DNA: TGTGCCAGCAGCCTACAGGGGACGACATACGAGCAGTACTTC.